This T cell receptor beta chain was retrieved from a study of CD8+ T cells in alopecia areata. Noted treatment: oral pan-JAK inhibitor, 5-10 mg twice daily. The CDR3 is 13 amino acids. The ends were cut back, 2 bases at V and 0 bases at J, with 6 bases in the middle. Germline values: CDR1 SGDLS, CDR2 YYNGEE. RNA extraction was followed by reverse transcription into cDNA, which acted as the sequencing template. Assay used: immunoSEQ multiplex PCR; TCRdb lists only in-frame clones, some missing. The sample lists around 100,000 clones; about 71% were seen once. This chain connects TRBV9 to TRBJ2-7; D possibly corresponds to TRBD2 (5 bases). This sample comprised CD8+ T cells sorted from blood, obtained around week 46, from a patient treated with tofacitinib. The TCR sequence derives from a human donor with alopecia areata. The chain's CDR3 is CASSVGSSYEQYF. The CDR3 DNA sequence: TGTGCCAGCAGCGTGGGGAGCTCCTACGAGCAGTACTTC.